This entry lists 29 T cell receptor beta chains sequenced from one sample in a study of T cells expressing NK-cell markers. TCRdb reprocessed the 5' RACE reads; each CDR3 protein has one entry and no DNA is given. Its table lists fewer than 400,000 distinct CDR3 sequences. Sequenced: blood T cells: a sorted CD56 or NKG2C T cell subset, CD4+ or CD8+ T cells, or bulk PBMC T cells (not recorded which). All receptors come from a woman aged 45-59 years in good health.

The chain uses TRBV10-2 and TRBJ2-3; TCRdb's D call, TRBD2, is unchecked because there is no DNA. The germline gives CDR1 WSHSY, CDR2 SAAADI. The CDR3 length is 14 residues. The CDR3 loop reads CASGGGHYTDTQYF.

J is TRBJ2-2 and V is TRBV9; TCRdb's D call, TRBD1, is unchecked because there is no DNA. This CDR3 comprises 14 residues. Germline CDR1 reads SGDLS; CDR2 reads YYNGEE. This CDR3 is CASRPVGPTGELFF.

This chain connects TRBV6-5 to TRBJ2-2; TCRdb gives TRBD1 as the D gene, but with no DNA this cannot be confirmed. This CDR3 has 17 amino acids. CDR1 MNHEY and CDR2 SVGAGI come from the germline V gene. CDR3 loop: CASSSRLTGGHTGELFF.

V is TRBV5-1 and J is TRBJ2-7; TCRdb's D gene call, TRBD2, goes unchecked for lack of DNA. There are 13 residues in the CDR3. Germline loops: CDR1 SGHRS, CDR2 YFSETQ. CDR3 loop: CASSRALAGEQYF. Together with reference TRBV5-1 and TRBJ2-7, the CDR3 gives the full variable domain: KAGVTQTPRYLIKTRGQQVTLSCSPISGHRSVSWYQQTPGQGLQFLFEYFSETQRNKGNFPGRFSGRQFSNSRSEMNVSTLELGDSALYLCASSRALAGEQYFGPGTRLTVT.

The CDR3 loop reads CASSSASGRARNEQYF. The chain is built from TRBV7-6 and TRBJ2-7; TCRdb gives TRBD2 as the D gene, but with no DNA this cannot be confirmed. The CDR3 contains 16 residues. Germline loops: CDR1 SGHVS, CDR2 FNYEAQ.

The chain employs TRBV12-3 or TRBV12-4 and TRBJ2-6; TCRdb gives TRBD1 as the D gene, but with no DNA this cannot be confirmed. The CDR3 is 17 amino acids. CDR3 residues: CAVDPGRTLSGANVLTF.

The chain links TRBV5-1 to TRBJ1-4. The germline V gene encodes CDR1 SGHRS and CDR2 YFSETQ. The CDR3 has 13 amino acids. The CDR3: CASSASSDEKLFF.

This chain links TRBV20-1 with TRBJ2-3; TCRdb's assignment of TRBD2 cannot be checked, as there is no DNA. CDR1 and CDR2 (germline): DFQATT, SNEGSKA (reference sequence). The CDR3 sequence is 23 residues long. This CDR3 is CSARGPWTSGRKLGRGDTDTQYF.

The J gene is TRBJ2-5, the V gene TRBV11-2; absent DNA, TCRdb's TRBD1 call cannot be checked. Germline V gene sequence: CDR1 SGHAT, CDR2 FQNNGV. CDR3 size: 14 residues. The CDR3 loop reads CASRVTGGQETQYF.

J is TRBJ1-1 and V is TRBV15. Looked up from germline, CDR1 is LNHNV and CDR2 is YYDKDF (reference sequence). This CDR3 comprises 15 residues. This CDR3 reads CATSEARGPNTEAFF.

This chain connects TRBV5-1 to TRBJ2-1; TCRdb picks TRBD2, but there is no DNA to check that call. The CDR3 totals 16 residues. Germline lookup yields CDR1 SGHRS and CDR2 YFSETQ. The CDR3 reads CASSLASSSLGNEQFF.

This chain uses TRBV20-1 with TRBJ2-1; TCRdb's D gene call, TRBD2, goes unchecked for lack of DNA. The CDR3 is made up of 13 amino acids. In germline, CDR1 is DFQATT, CDR2 SNEGSKA (reference sequence). This CDR3 reads CSGGTSGMYEQFF.

This CDR3 is CASSQVYSGLFF. This chain connects TRBV4-1 to TRBJ1-4. This CDR3 comprises 12 residues. Per germline, CDR1 MGHRA and CDR2 YSYEKL.

CDR3 residues: CSVGPWRLAGDNEQFF. V and J are TRBV29-1 and TRBJ2-1; the TCRdb call, TRBD2, lacks DNA for checking. This CDR3 comprises 16 residues. The germline CDR1 and CDR2 sequences are SQVTM and ANQGSEA.

The chain links TRBV12-3 or TRBV12-4 to TRBJ2-1; TCRdb proposes TRBD1, but this gene call is untestable without DNA. The CDR3 loop spans 15 amino acids. The chain's CDR3 is CASSNPGRRYNEQFF.

The chain carries TRBV20-1 and TRBJ1-6. Looked up from germline, CDR1 is DFQATT and CDR2 is SNEGSKA (reference sequence). The CDR3 has 14 residues. This chain's CDR3 is CSARGEVPYSPLHF.

The rearrangement links TRBV7-2 to TRBJ2-7; the D call from TCRdb, TRBD1, cannot be confirmed without DNA. The V gene's germline CDR1 is SGHTA and CDR2 FQGNSA. This CDR3 has 17 amino acids. Here the CDR3 reads CASSLVGTTKVPYEQYF.

The CDR3 loop is CASSPRLAEERDTQYF. The chain is built from TRBV18 and TRBJ2-3; TCRdb lists TRBD2, though no DNA is available to test this call. Germline CDR1 and CDR2: KGHSH and LQKENI. The CDR3 sequence is 16 residues long. Full variable domain (rest looked up from reference TRBV18 and TRBJ2-3): NAGVMQNPRHLVRRRGQEARLRCSPMKGHSHVYWYRQLPEEGLKFMVYLQKENIIDESGMPKERFSAEFPKEGPSILRIQQVVRGDSAAYFCASSPRLAEERDTQYFGPGTRLTVL.

The chain's CDR3 is CASTLGGASSYNEQFF. The chain combines TRBV5-1 with TRBJ2-1; TCRdb picks TRBD1, but there is no DNA to check that call. This CDR3 region has 16 residues. Germline V gene sequence: CDR1 SGHRS, CDR2 YFSETQ.

V gene TRBV5-1 combines with J gene TRBJ2-3. Germline V CDR1 and CDR2: SGHRS, YFSETQ. This CDR3 has 14 amino acids. This CDR3 is CASSLGTRTDTQYF.

This rearrangement joins TRBV7-9 to TRBJ2-1; there is no DNA to check the TCRdb D call of TRBD1. The CDR3 has 18 residues. Germline V CDR1 and CDR2: SEHNR, FQNEAQ (reference sequence). CDR3 loop: CASSLQFSGGRPYNEQFF. Complete variable domain (other parts from reference TRBV7-9 and TRBJ2-1): DTGVSQNPRHKITKRGQNVTFRCDPISEHNRLYWYRQTLGQGPEFLTYFQNEAQLEKSRLLSDRFSAERPKGSFSTLEIQRTEQGDSAMYLCASSLQFSGGRPYNEQFFGPGTRLTVL.

The chain recombines TRBV7-9 with TRBJ2-7; TCRdb outputs TRBD1, but without DNA this stays unchecked. Per the germline V gene, CDR1 is SEHNR and CDR2 is FQNEAQ (reference sequence). The CDR3 runs 14 residues. The CDR3 sequence: CASSVTELRDEQYF.

The chain joins TRBV11-2 to TRBJ1-4. The CDR3 contains 12 residues. Germline values: CDR1 SGHAT, CDR2 FQNNGV. The CDR3 region is CASSLDSEKLFF.

The chain is built from TRBV7-9 and TRBJ2-2. The CDR3 contains 14 residues. The germline gives CDR1 SEHNR, CDR2 FQNEAQ (reference sequence). The CDR3 is CASSLVSTIGELFF.

This sequence joins TRBV12-3 or TRBV12-4 and TRBJ2-5; the TRBD1 assignment by TCRdb is unverifiable without DNA. CDR3 length equals 15 residues. The CDR3 loop reads CASSYLQGFGETQYF.

The gene calls are TRBV11-2 and TRBJ2-3; TCRdb indicates TRBD1, and absent DNA this call remains unverified. The CDR3 runs to 16 residues. From germline, CDR1 is SGHAT and CDR2 FQNNGV. The CDR3 reads CASSLHARQGKDTQYF. The full variable domain, completed using reference TRBV11-2 and TRBJ2-3, is EAGVAQSPRYKIIEKRQSVAFWCNPISGHATLYWYQQILGQGPKLLIQFQNNGVVDDSQLPKDRFSAERLKGVDSTLKIQPAKLEDSAVYLCASSLHARQGKDTQYFGPGTRLTVL.

The chain combines TRBV7-9 with TRBJ2-1; the TRBD2 assignment by TCRdb is unverifiable without DNA. The germline CDR1 and CDR2 sequences are SEHNR and FQNEAQ (reference sequence). The CDR3 covers 17 residues. The CDR3 protein is CASSYSPGTSVYNEQFF.

This chain connects TRBV20-1 to TRBJ1-1. The CDR3 length is 14 residues. CDR1 DFQATT and CDR2 SNEGSKA come from the germline V gene (reference sequence). CDR3: CSARVNSGGTEAFF.

This chain connects TRBV28 to TRBJ2-7; TCRdb lists TRBD2, though no DNA is available to test this call. The CDR3 sequence is 15 residues long. From germline, CDR1 is MDHEN and CDR2 SYDVKM. The CDR3 sequence: CASSFRDSAVYEQYF.